A single sample gave rise to the 22 T cell receptor beta chains below, sequenced in a study of blood T cells in healthy people across ages. Primed by a sample-barcoded 5' primer and a J-beta primer mix, a second PCR proceeded for 7 to 11 cycles. TCRdb redid the calling of the 5' RACE reads with MiXCR, one entry per CDR3 protein. The table records 800,000 or so distinct CDR3 sequences, 25% of them present only once. This sample also belongs to another study, concerning T cells of mothers and their children.

Sequences were obtained from blood. These receptors were taken from a boy aged 5-17 years in good health.

This clonotype appeared a few times. The chain carries TRBV5-1 and TRBJ2-3, with 9 bases identical to TRBD2. This CDR3 region has 14 residues. Germline trimming cut 7 bases from V and 4 bases from J; bases unmatched to any gene: 7. Germline loops: CDR1 SGHRS, CDR2 YFSETQ. CDR3 loop: CASLSGSPADTQYF. The DNA for the CDR3 is TGCGCCAGCCTTAGCGGGAGTCCGGCAGATACGCAGTATTTT.

This clonotype was seen only a few times. The V and J genes are TRBV12-3 or TRBV12-4 and TRBJ1-6; no clear D gene. V dropped 3 bases and J dropped 9 bases, with 9 bases sitting between them. This CDR3 comprises 13 residues. CDR3 coding DNA: TGTGCCAGCAGTTTTAGTGATCTTTCACCCCTCCACTTT. It translates to CASSFSDLSPLHF.

The chain joins TRBV18 to TRBJ2-7, with D unclear. CDR1 is KGHSH, CDR2 LQKENI, per germline. The V gene lost 5 bases and the J gene lost 6 bases, with 11 bases spanning the gap. This CDR3 is 12 amino acids long. In DNA, the CDR3 is TGTGCCAGCTCATCCCCCTTAGGCGAGCAGTACTTC. This translates into CASSSPLGEQYF.

This clonotype has at least ten counts. The chain links TRBV24-1 to TRBJ2-4; D is possibly TRBD2 (6 bases). The CDR3 has 15 amino acids. Germline V CDR1 and CDR2: KGHDR, SFDVKD. The germline V and J ends were trimmed by 0 bases and 7 bases, with 12 bases remaining between them. CDR3 sequence (DNA): TGTGCCACCAGTGATTTGTTTCGGGAGAAGAACATTCAGTACTTC. It codes for CATSDLFREKNIQYF.

The CDR3 DNA reads as TGTGCCAGCAGTTACCCCGGACAGGGTAAGACTGAAGCTTTCTTT. This translates into CASSYPGQGKTEAFF. V and J are TRBV6-2 or TRBV6-3 and TRBJ1-1, with 8 bases matching TRBD1. Germline CDR1 reads MNHEY; CDR2 reads SVGEGT. The trim removed 2 bases at V and 5 bases at J, leaving 7 bases unmatched. The CDR3 consists of 15 residues.

The table lists this clonotype with a few counts. At one boundary the junction diverges from the germline segment, which might be a read error. This chain uses TRBV5-6 with TRBJ1-1; TRBD1 matches 9 bases. Germline CDR1 reads SGHDT; CDR2 reads YYEEEE. The CDR3 has 16 residues. For the CDR3, the DNA is TGTGCCAGCAGCACCGGGACAGGGAATCGGGCGTCTGAGGCTTTCTTT. Translating gives CASSTGTGNRASEAFF.

The chain carries TRBV15 and TRBJ2-4; no clear D gene. Germline CDR1 and CDR2: LNHNV and YYDKDF (reference sequence). V lost 4 bases to trimming and J lost 5 bases, with 6 bases between them. This CDR3 is built from 12 residues. The CDR3 reads CATSIGENIQYF. The CDR3, as DNA: TGTGCCACCAGCATCGGCGAAAACATTCAGTACTTC.

Ten or more counts support this clonotype. This rearrangement joins TRBV28 to TRBJ2-7; the D gene is possibly TRBD1 (7 bases). The V and J ends lost 5 bases and 2 bases respectively, with 13 bases between them. This CDR3 has 14 residues. Germline lookup yields CDR1 MDHEN and CDR2 SYDVKM. This CDR3 is CASSPSGGTYEQYF. In DNA, the CDR3 is TGTGCCAGCAGTCCCTCAGGGGGGACCTACGAGCAGTACTTC. Based on the CDR3 plus reference TRBV28 and TRBJ2-7, the full variable domain is DVKVTQSSRYLVKRTGEKVFLECVQDMDHENMFWYRQDPGLGLRLIYFSYDVKMKEKGDIPEGYSVSREKKERFSLILESASTNQTSMYLCASSPSGGTYEQYFGPGTRLTVT.

The chain links TRBV4-3 to TRBJ1-4, with a possible D match to TRBD1 (5 bases). CDR1 is LGHNA, CDR2 YSLEER, per germline. The germline V and J ends were trimmed by 0 bases and 8 bases, with 13 bases remaining between them. The CDR3 consists of 15 residues. This chain's CDR3 is CASSQDSGVGEKLFF. The DNA of the CDR3 is TGCGCCAGCAGCCAAGATTCGGGGGTTGGGGAAAAACTGTTTTTT.

The chain employs TRBV20-1 and TRBJ1-2; D is unclear. Germline V lookup: CDR1 DFQATT, CDR2 SNEGSKA (reference sequence). V was trimmed by 0 bases and J by 2 bases, leaving 13 bases between them. CDR3 length: 15 amino acids. This chain's CDR3 is CSARDLRLSNYGYTF. Here the CDR3 DNA reads TGCAGTGCTAGAGATCTAAGGCTATCGAACTATGGCTACACCTTC.

This clonotype appeared a few times. This chain uses TRBV28 with TRBJ2-1; tentatively, D is TRBD1 (6 bases). Germline values: CDR1 MDHEN, CDR2 SYDVKM. The CDR3 is 15 amino acids. The V end lost 1 base, the J end lost 3 bases, and 10 bases lay between the germline ends. The CDR3 bases are TGTGCCAGCAGTTTATCGGGCAGGGGCTACAATGAGCAGTTCTTC. Encoded protein: CASSLSGRGYNEQFF.

This chain connects TRBV4-3 to TRBJ2-7; D is possibly TRBD1 (5 bases). Germline V lookup: CDR1 LGHNA, CDR2 YSLEER. V lost 1 base to trimming and J lost 5 bases, with 12 bases between them. The CDR3 totals 14 residues. The CDR3 DNA reads TGCGCCAGCAGCCAAGGGCAGGGTACCAACGAGCAGTACTTC. Encoded protein: CASSQGQGTNEQYF.

This clonotype showed up many times. This chain links TRBV28 with TRBJ1-4; D is unclear. CDR3 size: 13 residues. Trimming pared 2 bases from V and 8 bases from J, leaving 9 bases between. Germline-derived CDR1 and CDR2 are MDHEN and SYDVKM. CDR3 bases: TGTGCCAGCAGTTTAGCCGGTTGGGAAAAACTGTTTTTT. As protein: CASSLAGWEKLFF.

This chain joins TRBV20-1 and TRBJ2-3, with no clear D. The V end was cut by 3 bases, the J end by 0 bases, with 13 bases between. From germline, CDR1 is DFQATT and CDR2 SNEGSKA (reference sequence). The CDR3 covers 15 residues. The CDR3 DNA reads TGCAGTGCTAGCTCTTGGAGCTTTAGCACAGATACGCAGTATTTT. Encoded protein: CSASSWSFSTDTQYF.

The chain employs TRBV7-2 and TRBJ1-5; perhaps TRBD1 as D (6 bases). CDR3 length equals 14 residues. Germline V gene data show CDR1 as SGHTA and CDR2 as FQGNSA. Trimming removed 5 bases from V and 7 bases from J, with 15 bases in between. In nucleotides, the CDR3 is TGTGCCAGCAGCGTGGACAGTAACGGACAGCCCCAGCATTTT. Translation gives CASSVDSNGQPQHF.

Turning to this clonotype: Its ends do not fully match the called genes, so a read error is possible. This chain links TRBV28 with TRBJ2-7; 10 bases are shared with TRBD2. The CDR3 totals 16 residues. Germline lookup yields CDR1 MDHEN and CDR2 SYDVKM. CDR3 bases: TGTCCCAGCAGTTTGGCCCCGGGACTAGCGCTCTACGAGCAGTACTTC. Protein sequence: CPSSLAPGLALYEQYF.

The chain joins TRBV4-1 to TRBJ2-5, with D possibly being TRBD1 (6 bases). The germline CDR1 and CDR2 sequences are MGHRA and YSYEKL. V gave up 1 base and J gave up 2 bases, with 11 bases separating them. The CDR3 length is 15 residues. CDR3 nucleotide sequence: TGCGCCAGCAGCCAAGGTGGGGACATTCAAGAGACCCAGTACTTC. Its protein product is CASSQGGDIQETQYF.

This clonotype has just a few counts. The chain links TRBV29-1 to TRBJ2-5; 10 bases are a match to TRBD2. The DNA end lines up better with TRBJ2-1; the J call may be wrong. The CDR3 is 13 residues long. Germline V gene lookup returns CDR1 SQVTM and CDR2 ANQGSEA. In DNA, the CDR3 is TGCAGCGACGGGACTAGCGCAATAGATGAGCAGTTCTTC. Its translation is CSDGTSAIDEQFF.

This clonotype was seen only a few times. This chain connects TRBV7-2 to TRBJ2-4; possibly TRBD1 or TRBD2 for D (5 bases each). Trimming took 4 bases from V and 1 from J, leaving 20 bases between them. Germline V CDR1 and CDR2: SGHTA, FQGNSA. The CDR3 is made up of 18 amino acids. CDR3 in amino acids: CASSSAILAWGAKNIQYF. The CDR3 DNA reads TGTGCCAGCAGCTCCGCCATTCTAGCCTGGGGGGCCAAAAACATTCAGTACTTC.

The chain couples TRBV6-2 or TRBV6-3 to TRBJ1-5; weak D call: TRBD1 (6 bases). Trimming pared 7 bases from V and 3 bases from J, leaving 16 bases between. The V gene's germline CDR1 is MNHEY and CDR2 SVGEGT. This CDR3 spans 15 amino acids. In nucleotides, the CDR3 is TGTGCCAGCACCAAGCGGGGGGCCTTCAATCAGCCCCAGCATTTT. Protein sequence: CASTKRGAFNQPQHF.

The rearrangement uses TRBV29-1 and TRBJ1-2; TRBD1 aligns across 7 bases. V trimming: 5 bases; J trimming: 7 bases; junction bases outside the gene matches: 13. This CDR3 is built from 14 residues. Germline CDR1 is SQVTM and CDR2 is ANQGSEA. The CDR3 protein is CSVTGEDRLSGYTF. CDR3 nucleotide sequence: TGCAGCGTTACCGGAGAGGACAGGCTCTCTGGCTACACCTTC.

This chain joins TRBV27 and TRBJ2-5; no definite D call. The J call is uncertain, as TRBJ2-7 better fits the DNA end. This CDR3 has 12 residues. Germline values: CDR1 MNHEY, CDR2 SMNVEV (reference sequence). CDR3 sequence reads: CASSLNGNEQYF. The DNA for the CDR3 is TGTGCCAGCAGTTTAAATGGGAACGAGCAGTACTTC.